This T cell receptor beta chain was found in a study of beta chain features in type 1 diabetes. The V gene lost 5 bases and the J gene lost 6 bases, with 13 bases spanning the gap. The CDR3 length is 13 residues. Germline CDR1 and CDR2: SGHTA and FQGNSA. Donors underwent one heparinised blood draw, around 120 mL on average. Via the markers CD45RO/CCR7/CD25/CD127/CD95/CD27, stem cell-like memory, regulatory, central memory and naive CD4+ cells were sorted. For this clone: The antigen remains undetermined.

Study-wide results and limits: Researchers cautioned that cDNA sequencing could over-represent cells with high TCR expression. TCRB CDR3 length was moderately but significantly reduced in all four CD4+ subsets of Type 1 diabetes patients.

The whole isolated RNA underwent reverse transcription, so sequencing captured expressed TCRB transcripts. Libraries were prepared by immunoSEQ multiplex PCR; TCRdb keeps only in-frame clonotypes and omits some of them. This repertoire shows under 450,000 clones, more than 11% found once; its top ten account for under 0.04%. The receptor comes from a man between 25 and 39 years old in good health. Sequencing used naive CD4+ T cells from blood. The V call is TRBV7-2, the J call TRBJ2-5; no definite D call. The CDR3 region is CASSPPGTKTQYF. The CDR3 bases are TGTGCCAGCAGCCCACCAGGCACGAAGACCCAGTACTTC.